What follows describes a single T cell receptor (beta chain). This clonotype was counted a few times. Its target antigen remains unknown. There are no base qualities to consult, and no much larger clone falls within one base. This sample was included in a study of T-cell memory formation after mild COVID-19 (dated by TCRdb to about 2021). Background for the entire study: TCR sequence clusters from the two donors were largely donor specific. T-cell clones expanding and contracting after mild COVID-19 in two donors were tracked by longitudinal TCRalpha and TCRbeta repertoire sequencing. Two young, previously healthy adult volunteers made up the cohort, one male and one female. The paper's findings and limits, for the study overall: Clones that contracted from day 15 to 85 showed balanced CD4/CD8 phenotypes, whereas a second wave of clones that expanded from day 15 to 37 leaned towards CD4+. SARS-CoV-2 specificity of the second-wave clones peaking on day 37 was not confirmed. The study covered only a couple of mild cases, and larger cohorts including severe cases with pre-infection samples were considered necessary. The detection of some responding clones in pre-infection memory suggests that pre-existing cross-reactive memory T cells joined the SARS-CoV-2 response. Contracting CD4+ clones appeared mostly in the CM and EM memory subsets, whereas CD8+ clones were enriched in EMRA.

PBMCs were isolated by Ficoll-Paque density gradient centrifugation. The CDR3 runs 18 residues from the cysteine to the phenylalanine. The only DNA kept is the CDR3, 54 bases in frame from the first base. The germline V gene (reference sequence) provides CDR1 WNHNN and CDR2 SYGVQD. Trimming removed 2 bases from V and 7 bases from J; the gene matches leave 16 bases unexplained. Instrument used: Illumina NovaSeq 6000. Using 5'RACE with constant-segment primers, TCRalpha and TCRbeta cDNA libraries were constructed, with sample barcodes and unique molecular identifiers added in the process. Trizol reagent was used to extract RNA from every sample. Amplification of the libraries took two PCR steps, and the second step added a second sample barcode plus Illumina TruSeq adapters. Sequencing of libraries was performed on an Illumina NovaSeq with 2 x 150 bp paired-end reads. Turning to the authors' computational methods: With migec v1.2.7, reads were demultiplexed and then collapsed into UMI-guided consensus sequences. With mixcr v2.1.11, UMI consensuses were aligned to TRA and TRB V and J templates and assembled into clonotypes. Clonotypes were classified as expanded or contracted when called significant by both edgeR and NoisET, with noise models trained on biological replicates. For edgeR calls, a false discovery rate-adjusted p below 0.01 and a log2 fold-change threshold of 1 were applied. PCA with hierarchical clustering of max-normalized trajectories of the 1000 most abundant clonotypes was used as exploratory dynamics analysis. Each responding clone was given a CD4 or CD8 phenotype based on the CD4+ and CD8+ repertoires, which had been sequenced separately. TCRdb passed the public sequencing reads through fastp at Q25 and MiXCR, retaining productive beta sequences. Under each unique CDR3 protein, matching rows form one entry showing the most common genes and DNA. TCRdb, rather than the study authors, made the V and J calls. The sample table records 50,000 or so distinct CDR3 sequences; around 30% of these occur just once. 35% to 45% of the sample is held by the ten biggest clonotypes.

The rearrangement combines TRBV10-1 with TRBJ2-1; 8 bases in between match TRBD2. This TCR derives from a young man who had mild COVID-19 (a few samples of this study predate the infection). The sample titles of this study are shuffled in the database, so cell type and time point are left out; the donor was told from shared clones. Input material: PBMCs or a T cell subset sorted from them (not recorded which). The CDR3 region has the sequence CASSEDPAGTSIRNEQFF. The bases read TGCGCCAGCAGTGAGGACCCCGCCGGGACTAGTATTAGAAATGAGCAGTTCTTC.